This T cell receptor (beta chain) was recorded in a study of beta chain features in type 1 diabetes. Expressed TCRB transcripts were sequenced, since all the RNA that had been isolated was reverse transcribed. The average read count of naive, central memory and regulatory T cell samples was about 3.57 million. Clones were read by immunoSEQ multiplex PCR, and TCRdb kept only the in-frame ones, dropping some. The sample shows over 500,000 clones, 15% to 18% of them seen only once. Post-sort purity exceeded 98% for all sorted populations. V was pared by 4 bases and J by 4 bases, with 15 bases between. The CDR3 spans 15 residues. Germline loops: CDR1 SGHRS, CDR2 YFSETQ. Regarding this clone: Its target is unknown.

Findings of the study overall: The study found fewer insertions and more deletions at VDJ junctions in type 1 diabetes patients. Relative to healthy donors, patients appeared to have naive, central memory and Treg TCRB repertoires that were more similar.

The rearrangement links TRBV5-1 to TRBJ2-1, with D perhaps given as TRBD1 or TRBD2 (5 bases each). This receptor was identified in a man aged 18 to 30 in good health. The sample taken for sequencing was naive CD4+ T cells from blood. The CDR3 sequence is CASSAGTDTYNEQFF. The CDR3 bases are TGCGCCAGCAGCGCCGGGACGGATACATACAATGAGCAGTTCTTC.